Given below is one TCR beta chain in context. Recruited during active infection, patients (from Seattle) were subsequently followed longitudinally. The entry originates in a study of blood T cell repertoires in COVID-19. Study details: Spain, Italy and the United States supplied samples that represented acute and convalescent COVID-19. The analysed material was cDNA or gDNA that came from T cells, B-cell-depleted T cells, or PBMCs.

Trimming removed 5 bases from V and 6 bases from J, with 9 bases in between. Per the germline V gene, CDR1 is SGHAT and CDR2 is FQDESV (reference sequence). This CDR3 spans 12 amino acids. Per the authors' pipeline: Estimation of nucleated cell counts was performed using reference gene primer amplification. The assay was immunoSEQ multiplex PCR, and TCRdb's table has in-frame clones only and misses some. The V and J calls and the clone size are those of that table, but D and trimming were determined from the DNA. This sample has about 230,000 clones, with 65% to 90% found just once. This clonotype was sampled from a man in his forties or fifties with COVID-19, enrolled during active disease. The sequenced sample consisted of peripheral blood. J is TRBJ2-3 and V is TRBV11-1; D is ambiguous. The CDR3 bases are TGTGCCAGCAGCCACGGAGCCGATACGCAGTATTTT. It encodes CASSHGADTQYF.